This T cell receptor (beta chain) was sequenced in a study of blood T cell repertoires in COVID-19. Assay: immunoSEQ multiplex PCR; the TCRdb copy retains only in-frame clones and omits some. The sample shows about 170,000 clones, around 82% of them seen only once. Germline CDR1 is LNHDA and CDR2 is SQIVND (reference sequence). J lost 0 bases, V lost 6 bases, and 6 bases had no gene match. The CDR3 loop spans 16 amino acids. The genes are TRBV19 and TRBJ1-3; 9 bases fit TRBD1. Sequencing used peripheral blood. This clonotype originated in a woman aged 70-85 years who had recovered from COVID-19. The CDR3 loop is CASSRDRDFSGNTIYF. In DNA, the CDR3 is TGTGCCAGTAGCCGGGACAGGGACTTCTCTGGAAACACCATATATTTT.